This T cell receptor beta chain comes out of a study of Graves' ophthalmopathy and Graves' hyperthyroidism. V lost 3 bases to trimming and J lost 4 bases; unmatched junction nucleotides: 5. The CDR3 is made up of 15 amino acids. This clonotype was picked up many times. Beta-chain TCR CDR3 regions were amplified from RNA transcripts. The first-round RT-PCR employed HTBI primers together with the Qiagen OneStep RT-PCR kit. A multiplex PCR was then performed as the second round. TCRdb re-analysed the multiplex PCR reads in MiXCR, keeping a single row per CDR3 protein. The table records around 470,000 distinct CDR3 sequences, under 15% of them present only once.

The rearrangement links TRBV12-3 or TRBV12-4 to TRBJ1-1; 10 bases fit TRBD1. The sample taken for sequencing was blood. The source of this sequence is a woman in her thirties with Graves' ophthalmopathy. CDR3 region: CASSFPRTGGTEAFF. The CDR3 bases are TGTGCCAGCAGTTTTCCCCGGACAGGGGGCACTGAAGCTTTCTTT.